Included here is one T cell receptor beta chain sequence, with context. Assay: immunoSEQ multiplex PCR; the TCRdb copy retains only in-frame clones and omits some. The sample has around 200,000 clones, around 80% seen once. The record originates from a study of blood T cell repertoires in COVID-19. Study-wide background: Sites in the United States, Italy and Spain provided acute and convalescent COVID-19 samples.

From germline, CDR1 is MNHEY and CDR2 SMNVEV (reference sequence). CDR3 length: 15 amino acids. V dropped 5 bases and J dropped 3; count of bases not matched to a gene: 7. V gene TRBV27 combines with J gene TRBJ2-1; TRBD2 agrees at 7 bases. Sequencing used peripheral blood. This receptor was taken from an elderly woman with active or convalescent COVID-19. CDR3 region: CASSPRAGHYNEQFF. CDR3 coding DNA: TGTGCCAGCAGTCCACGAGCGGGGCACTACAATGAGCAGTTCTTC.